These 5 T cell receptor beta chains came from one sample sequenced in a study of T cell responses to AZD1222 COVID-19 vaccine. The repertoire was sequenced with immunoSEQ multiplex PCR; TCRdb's copy has only in-frame clones and lacks some. This sample has 180,000 or so clones, with around 94% found just once. This material consisted of peripheral blood, taken on day 0 of AZD1222 vaccination. The receptors here all came from an adult in good health.

CDR3 amino acids: CASSSGHTNTEAFF. DNA for the CDR3: TGTGCCAGCAGCTCGGGACATACGAACACTGAAGCTTTCTTT. V and J are TRBV7-9 and TRBJ1-1; a weak D match, TRBD1 (6 bases). CDR3 length: 14 residues. Trimming shortened V by 4 bases and J by 1 base, and 10 bases separated the two germline ends. Germline-derived CDR1 and CDR2 are SEHNR and FQNEAQ (reference sequence).

This chain uses TRBV11-2 with TRBJ2-5; 11 nucleotides match TRBD2. The germline CDR1 and CDR2 sequences are SGHAT and FQNNGV. With V trimmed by 3 bases and J by 5 bases, 5 bases remained unmatched. This CDR3 spans 15 amino acids. Here the CDR3 DNA reads TGTGCCAGCAGCTTTACGGGGACTAGCGGTGAGACCCAGTACTTC. Protein: CASSFTGTSGETQYF.

V gene TRBV6-1 combines with J gene TRBJ1-3; the D gene is possibly TRBD1 (5 bases). This CDR3 has 17 residues. Deletions cut 2 bases from V and 4 bases from J, with 18 bases between. Germline CDR1 is MNHNS and CDR2 is SASEGT. The CDR3 sequence is CASSEISGGTAGNTIYF. The CDR3 DNA is TGTGCCAGCAGTGAAATATCGGGGGGTACTGCCGGAAACACCATATATTTT.

The chain carries TRBV7-8 and TRBJ1-5, with TRBD1 matching over 7 bases. Germline V gives CDR1 SGHVS, CDR2 FQNEAQ. V was clipped by 4 bases and J by 6 bases; unmatched bases: 6. This CDR3 has 14 residues. The CDR3: CASSSQGVRQPQHF. The CDR3 DNA reads as TGTGCCAGCAGCTCTCAGGGGGTGCGTCAGCCCCAGCATTTT. The entire variable domain, with the rest obtained from reference TRBV7-8 and TRBJ1-5, is as follows: GAGVSQSPRYKVAKRGQDVALRCDPISGHVSLFWYQQALGQGPEFLTYFQNEAQLDKSGLPSDRFFAERPEGSVSTLKIQRTQQEDSAVYLCASSSQGVRQPQHFGDGTRLSIL.

Worth noting for this clone: The same CDR3 is also encoded by other DNA sequences in this sample. The V gene is TRBV5-4, the J gene TRBJ1-1; D perhaps matches TRBD1 (5 bases). In germline, CDR1 is SGHNT, CDR2 YYREEE (reference sequence). V lost 0 bases and J lost 5, with 5 bases in between. The CDR3 covers 12 residues. The CDR3 sequence is CASSLEGTEAFF. The CDR3 DNA reads as TGTGCCAGCAGCTTGGAGGGGACTGAAGCTTTCTTT. Variable domain in full (rest from reference TRBV5-4 and TRBJ1-1): ETGVTQSPTHLIKTRGQQVTLRCSSQSGHNTVSWYQQALGQGPQFIFQYYREEENGRGNFPPRFSGLQFPNYSSELNVNALELDDSALYLCASSLEGTEAFFGQGTRLTVV.